This T cell receptor (beta chain) was identified during a study of blood T cell repertoires in COVID-19. In the original processing: Amplification of reference gene primers was used by the study to estimate nucleated cell counts. Assay: immunoSEQ multiplex PCR; the TCRdb copy retains only in-frame clones and omits some. D and trimming come from the DNA, and the V and J calls and clone size come from that table. The sample has around 29,000 clones, 85% to 90% seen once. This clone came up once. Germline V lookup: CDR1 KGHSH, CDR2 LQKENI. The CDR3 extends over 13 amino acids. Between the trimmed V and J ends, which lost 6 bases and 4 bases, there was a span of 12 bases.

This chain connects TRBV18 to TRBJ1-1; D remains ambiguous. This receptor was identified in a human donor with active COVID-19. The donor label of this sample is uncertain. Sequencing was performed on peripheral blood. The CDR3 sequence: CASSSGGGTEAFF. The CDR3 DNA is TGTGCCAGCTCGTCGGGAGGAGGCACTGAAGCTTTCTTT.